The source of this T cell receptor beta chain is a study of blood T cell repertoires in COVID-19. Across the whole study: The United States, Italy and Spain were the sources of the acute and convalescent COVID-19 samples. The cDNA or gDNA used as material had been derived from T cells, B-cell-depleted T cells, or PBMCs.

Original processing notes: Cell counts per sample came from amplifying reference gene primers. Profiling relied on immunoSEQ multiplex PCR, and the TCRdb table lists in-frame clones only, not all of them. The V and J calls and clone size come from that table; D and trimming were worked out from the DNA. The data show about 210,000 clones, about 88% seen once. The CDR3 contains 18 residues. Germline V gene data show CDR1 as LGHNA and CDR2 as YSLEER. The ends lost 3 bases at V and 1 base at J; junction bases unmatched: 5. The specimen was peripheral blood. This sequence joins TRBV4-3 and TRBJ2-2, with 13 positions matching TRBD2. The source of this sequence is a man aged 55 to 70 with acute or convalescent COVID-19. CDR3 nucleotides: TGCGCCAGCAGCCAGGTCGGACTAGCGGGGGAGAACACCGGGGAGCTGTTTTTT. Amino acids: CASSQVGLAGENTGELFF.